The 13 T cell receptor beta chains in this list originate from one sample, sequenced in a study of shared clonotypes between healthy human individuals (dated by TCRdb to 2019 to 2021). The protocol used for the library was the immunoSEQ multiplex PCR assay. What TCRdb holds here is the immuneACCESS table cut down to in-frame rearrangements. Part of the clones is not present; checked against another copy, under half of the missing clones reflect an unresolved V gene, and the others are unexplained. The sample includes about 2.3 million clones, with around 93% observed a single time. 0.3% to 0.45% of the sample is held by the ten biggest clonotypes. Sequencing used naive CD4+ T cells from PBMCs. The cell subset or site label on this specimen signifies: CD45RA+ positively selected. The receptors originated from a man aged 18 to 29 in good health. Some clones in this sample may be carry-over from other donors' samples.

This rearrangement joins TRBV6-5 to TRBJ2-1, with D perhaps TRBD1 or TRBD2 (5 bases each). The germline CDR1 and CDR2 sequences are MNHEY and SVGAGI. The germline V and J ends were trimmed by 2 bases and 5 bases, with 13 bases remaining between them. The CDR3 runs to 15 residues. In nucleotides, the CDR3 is TGTGCCAGCAGTTACCGTCGGGGCCGGGACAATGAGCAGTTCTTC. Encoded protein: CASSYRRGRDNEQFF.

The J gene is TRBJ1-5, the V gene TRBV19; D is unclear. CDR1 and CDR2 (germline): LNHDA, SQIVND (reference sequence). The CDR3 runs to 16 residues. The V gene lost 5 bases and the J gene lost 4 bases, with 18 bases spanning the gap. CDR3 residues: CASSPPLGPINQPQHF. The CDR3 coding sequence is TGTGCCAGTAGTCCCCCTTTGGGCCCGATTAATCAGCCCCAGCATTTT. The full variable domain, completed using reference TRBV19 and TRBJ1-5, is DGGITQSPKYLFRKEGQNVTLSCEQNLNHDAMYWYRQDPGQGLRLIYYSQIVNDFQKGDIAEGYSVSREKKESFPLTVTSAQKNPTAFYLCASSPPLGPINQPQHFGDGTRLSIL.

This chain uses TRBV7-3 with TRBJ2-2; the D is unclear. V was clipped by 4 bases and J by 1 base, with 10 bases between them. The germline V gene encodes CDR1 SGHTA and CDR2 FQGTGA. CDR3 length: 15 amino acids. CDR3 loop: CASSSLAGNTGELFF. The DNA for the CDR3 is TGTGCCAGCAGCTCTTTGGCCGGGAACACCGGGGAGCTGTTTTTT.

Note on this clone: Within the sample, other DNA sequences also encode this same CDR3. The CDR3 DNA sequence: TGTGCCAGCAGCTTGGGCGGCCTCTCCTACGAGCAGTACTTC. Its protein is CASSLGGLSYEQYF. The chain combines TRBV5-4 with TRBJ2-7; D unclear. CDR3 length: 14 residues. Trimming stripped 0 bases from V and 0 bases from J, with 7 bases between. CDR1 is SGHNT, CDR2 YYREEE, per germline (reference sequence). The full variable domain, rest sourced from reference TRBV5-4 and TRBJ2-7, is ETGVTQSPTHLIKTRGQQVTLRCSSQSGHNTVSWYQQALGQGPQFIFQYYREEENGRGNFPPRFSGLQFPNYSSELNVNALELDDSALYLCASSLGGLSYEQYFGPGTRLTVT.

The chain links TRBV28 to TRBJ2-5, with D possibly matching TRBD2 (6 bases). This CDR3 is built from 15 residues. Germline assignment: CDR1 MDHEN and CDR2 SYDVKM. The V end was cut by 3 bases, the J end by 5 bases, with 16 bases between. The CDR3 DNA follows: TGTGCCAGCAGTTTGGGCGGGGAGGTCTACGAGACCCAGTACTTC. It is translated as CASSLGGEVYETQYF.

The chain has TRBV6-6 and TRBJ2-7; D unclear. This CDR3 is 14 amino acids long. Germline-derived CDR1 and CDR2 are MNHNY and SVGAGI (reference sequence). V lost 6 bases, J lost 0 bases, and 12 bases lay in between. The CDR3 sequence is CASSQGIPSYEQYF. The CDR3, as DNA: TGTGCCAGCAGCCAAGGGATACCCTCCTACGAGCAGTACTTC.

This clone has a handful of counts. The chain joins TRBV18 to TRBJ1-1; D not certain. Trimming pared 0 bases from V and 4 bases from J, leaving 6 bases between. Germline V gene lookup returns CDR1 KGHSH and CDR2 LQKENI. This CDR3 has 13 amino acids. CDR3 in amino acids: CASSPPMTTEAFF. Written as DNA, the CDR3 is TGTGCCAGCTCACCACCGATGACCACTGAAGCTTTCTTT.

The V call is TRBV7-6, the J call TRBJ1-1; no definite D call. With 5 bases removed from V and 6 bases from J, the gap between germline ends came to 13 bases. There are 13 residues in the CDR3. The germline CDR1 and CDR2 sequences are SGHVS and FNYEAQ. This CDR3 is CASSTHLTAEAFF. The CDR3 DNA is TGTGCCAGCAGCACACACTTAACGGCTGAAGCTTTCTTT.

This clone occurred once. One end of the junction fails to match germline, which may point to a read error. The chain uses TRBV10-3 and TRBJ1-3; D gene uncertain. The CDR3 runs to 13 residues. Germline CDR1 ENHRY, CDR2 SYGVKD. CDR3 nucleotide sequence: TGTGCCATCACTGAAATCTCTGGAAGCACCATATATTTT. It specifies CAITEISGSTIYF.

The CDR3: CATSRTLEGNQPQHF. The CDR3 nucleotides read TGTGCCACCAGCAGGACCCTTGAGGGCAATCAGCCCCAGCATTTT. This sequence joins TRBV15 and TRBJ1-5, with unresolved D. Germline V gene sequence: CDR1 LNHNV, CDR2 YYDKDF (reference sequence). The V and J ends lost 3 bases and 2 bases respectively, with 11 bases between them. This CDR3 is 15 amino acids long. The full variable domain, in which reference TRBV15 and TRBJ1-5 provide the parts outside the CDR3, is DAMVIQNPRYQVTQFGKPVTLSCSQTLNHNVMYWYQQKSSQAPKLLFHYYDKDFNNEADTPDNFQSRRPNTSFCFLDIRSPGLGDTAMYLCATSRTLEGNQPQHFGDGTRLSIL.

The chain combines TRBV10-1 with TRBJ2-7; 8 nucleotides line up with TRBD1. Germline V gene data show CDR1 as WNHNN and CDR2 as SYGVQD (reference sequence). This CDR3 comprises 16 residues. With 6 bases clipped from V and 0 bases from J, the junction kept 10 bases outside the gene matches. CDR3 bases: TGCGCCAGCAGCCTATCTCGACAGGGGAACTCCTACGAGCAGTACTTC. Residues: CASSLSRQGNSYEQYF.

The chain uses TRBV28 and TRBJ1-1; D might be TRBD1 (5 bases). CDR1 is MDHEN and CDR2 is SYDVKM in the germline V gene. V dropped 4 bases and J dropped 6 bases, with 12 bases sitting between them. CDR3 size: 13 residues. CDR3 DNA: TGTGCCAGCAGTTATACAGGTTATCCTGAAGCTTTCTTT. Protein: CASSYTGYPEAFF.

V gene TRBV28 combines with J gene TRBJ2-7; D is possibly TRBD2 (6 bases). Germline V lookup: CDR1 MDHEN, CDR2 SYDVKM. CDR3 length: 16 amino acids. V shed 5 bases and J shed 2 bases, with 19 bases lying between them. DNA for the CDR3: TGTGCCAGCAGTCGGACTATGAGTCCTAAGGCCTACGAGCAGTACTTC. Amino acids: CASSRTMSPKAYEQYF.